This is a list of T cell receptor beta chains from one sample in a study of CD8+CD57+ T cells in acquired aplastic anemia. Each CDR3 protein is one row after TCRdb ran MiXCR on the reads. The sample consists of 150,000 to 200,000 distinct CDR3 sequences, approximately 48% of them appearing once. The material sequenced was sorted CD4+, CD8+, or CD8+CD57+ T cells (not recorded which) from PBMCs. All receptors come from a human donor with aplastic anemia. Both conserved end residues are part of each CDR3. Each record gives: V gene, J gene, D gene, clone size, CDR3 DNA, CDR3 protein. D genes are given only for firm matches. The listing skips clone size in some rows; elsewhere it reads once, few, many or a size class.

>TRBV13|TRBJ1-1|NA|NA
TGTGCCAGCACCTCAACAGGGAACACTGAAGCTTTCTTT
CASTSTGNTEAFF
>TRBV25-1|TRBJ1-2|NA|NA
TGTGCCAGCAGTGAATACTATGGTCTCAGTTCGGAGGGCTACACCTTC
CASSEYYGLSSEGYTF
>TRBV10-2|TRBJ2-7|TRBD1|NA
TGCGCCAGCAGCACAGGGACAGGGAGATACGAGCAGTACTTC
CASSTGTGRYEQYF
>TRBV11-3|TRBJ2-7|NA|NA
TGTGCCAGCAGCCAAACACAGGGCATATACGAGCAGTACTTC
CASSQTQGIYEQYF
>TRBV19|TRBJ2-1|TRBD2|few
TGTGCCAGTAGTAGGGGGGGTGACAACAATGAGCAGTTCTTC
CASSRGGDNNEQFF
>TRBV5-1|TRBJ2-7|TRBD2|many
TGCGCCAGCAGCTTGGCACGGGGGGTAGGCGAGCAGTACTTC
CASSLARGVGEQYF
>TRBV28|TRBJ1-2|NA|few
TGTGCCAGCTTAGAAGGAGGGGGAAGGGATGGCTACACCTTC
CASLEGGGRDGYTF
>TRBV2|TRBJ2-1|NA|many
TGTGCCAGCAGTTCCCTGGGGGCCGGGAATGAGCAGTTCTTC
CASSSLGAGNEQFF
>TRBV29-1|TRBJ2-3|NA|NA
TGCAGCGTTGAGAGAGCGGTGGGCACAGATACGCAGTATTTT
CSVERAVGTDTQYF
>TRBV15|TRBJ2-7|NA|NA
TGTGCCACCAGCAGATTCGAGGCGGGACAGAACGAGCAGTACTTC
CATSRFEAGQNEQYF
>TRBV10-3|TRBJ2-2|NA|NA
TGTGCCATCAGTGGGTGGGGAAACACCGGGGAGCTGCTTTTT
CAISGWGNTGELLF
>TRBV7-6|TRBJ2-7|TRBD1|NA
TGTGCCAGCAGTCAACAGGGGTTGTACGAGCAGTACTTC
CASSQQGLYEQYF
>TRBV24-1|TRBJ2-1|TRBD1|few
TGTGCCACCAGGGGACAGGGAAACAATGAGCAGTTCTTC
CATRGQGNNEQFF
>TRBV7-9|TRBJ2-2|NA|many
TGTGCCAGCAGACCACCCCGGTCCAGGGCGAACACCGGGGAGCTGTTTTTT
CASRPPRSRANTGELFF
>TRBV20-1|TRBJ2-3|TRBD2|NA
TGCAGCTCTAGCGGGAGTTCCTCTACGCAGTATTTT
CSSSGSSSTQYF
>TRBV5-4|TRBJ2-3|TRBD2|NA
TGTGCCAGCAGCTTGGGACTAGCGGGGGGGGAAGATACGCAGTATTTT
CASSLGLAGGEDTQYF
>TRBV20-1|TRBJ1-5|NA|many
TGCAGTGCTAGAGTTGGCCTACTGCAGCCCCAGCATTTT
CSARVGLLQPQHF
>TRBV20-1|TRBJ2-7|TRBD1|few
TGCAGTGCTGGGGACAGCTACGAGCAGTACTTC
CSAGDSYEQYF
>TRBV12-3/TRBV12-4|TRBJ2-2|TRBD2|many
TGTGCCAGCAATTTACGGGAGGCGAACACCGGGGAGCTGTTTTTT
CASNLREANTGELFF
>TRBV7-2|TRBJ2-5|TRBD1|NA
TGTGCCAGCAGGGGGACAGGGACGGTGACCCAGTACTTC
CASRGTGTVTQYF
>TRBV6-1|TRBJ2-7|NA|many
TGTGCCAGCAGTGAACAGACCTCCTACGAGCAGTACTTC
CASSEQTSYEQYF
>TRBV25-1|TRBJ1-1|TRBD1|NA
TGTGCCAGCAAGAGACAGGGCTTGAACACTGAAGCTTTCTTT
CASKRQGLNTEAFF